Described below is a single TCR beta chain sequence and its context. Antigen specificity is unknown. It was uncontrolled infection, other autoimmune disease, pregnancy or lactation that excluded patients. Amplification yielded TCR beta CDR3 regions, with RNA transcripts as the source. An initial round of RT-PCR targeting the TCR CDR3 relied on the HTBI primer set. TCRdb reprocessed the multiplex PCR reads with MiXCR, giving one entry per CDR3 protein. The sample holds hundreds of thousands of distinct CDR3 sequences, about 20% seen once. These data come from a study of T cells in Graves' hyperthyroidism and ophthalmopathy. Overall study: Peripheral blood draws took place at initial diagnosis, ahead of any treatment.

CDR1 SGHRS and CDR2 YFSETQ come from the germline V gene. The CDR3 runs to 14 residues. V was clipped by 4 bases and J by 0 bases, with 7 bases between them. Study results and limitations: Model output signaled ophthalmopathy a median approximately 6.2 months ahead of onset. Blood also held most thyroid clonotypes expanded beyond 0.001.

The sequencing sample was made of blood. This clonotype was obtained from a middle-aged man with Graves' ophthalmopathy. The gene calls are TRBV5-1 and TRBJ1-4, with D perhaps TRBD1 (5 bases). CDR3 in DNA: TGCGCCAGCAGCGCGACAGCAACTAATGAAAAACTGTTTTTT. Translation: CASSATATNEKLFF.